This T cell receptor (beta chain) comes out of a study of graft-versus-host responses after intestinal transplantation. Study context: Every recipient underwent anti-thymocyte globulin induction, then tacrolimus and steroids for roughly three years.

The sample holds one count of this clone. Its target is not known. The method was immunoSEQ multiplex PCR; TCRdb's version includes in-frame clones alone and lacks a portion of them. The table includes tens of thousands of clones, 90% to 95% detected once. This receptor was taken from a human donor who was the organ donor for an intestinal transplant. The source was unstimulated CD4+ T cells sorted from spleen or lymph node cells, collected before transplant.

Here the CDR3 DNA reads TGTGCCAGCAGCCTTGACAGGGTCCGGGAGACCCAGTACTTC. It specifies CASSLDRVRETQYF. The chain combines TRBV5-4 with TRBJ2-5; 7 bases are a match to TRBD1. The V gene end was trimmed by 4 bases and the J gene end by 5 bases; junction bases not matched to a gene: 8. The germline CDR1 and CDR2 sequences are SGHNT and YYREEE (reference sequence). The CDR3 contains 14 residues.